The sequence of this T cell receptor beta chain was determined in a study of identical twins. General study results and limits: There is a chance that invariant MAIT and iNKT cells partially muddied zero-insertion analyses. Cross-sectional statistics underpinned the conclusions; the same donors were not followed. For out-of-frame alpha sequences shared by twins, low generation probability was in excess.

This clonotype has ten or more counts. Its target is not known. Template switching created a universal primer site, and the cDNA included unique molecular identifiers. MiXCR was run by TCRdb on the 5' RACE reads, yielding one entry per CDR3 protein. The data hold 250,000 or so distinct CDR3 sequences, with approximately 11% observed a single time. Separately, the same data were catalogued under a study of yellow fever vaccine responses in identical twins.

Sequencing used memory (CD45RO+) T cells sorted from blood. The TCR comes from a young woman in good health.

CDR3 residues: CASSLERPHPTDTQYF. CDR3 sequence (DNA): TGTGCCAGCAGCTTGGAAAGGCCCCATCCCACAGATACGCAGTATTTT. The rearrangement joins TRBV11-2 to TRBJ2-3, with D unclear. CDR3 length: 16 residues. Germline V gene lookup returns CDR1 SGHAT and CDR2 FQNNGV. The ends were cut back, 3 bases at V and 2 bases at J, with 15 bases in the middle.